The TCR beta chain described here comes from a study of cytomegalovirus exposure and HLA in healthy donors. The overall study: A prior analysis found fewer than 120 million unique TCR beta sequences from around 190 million T cells.

Between the trimmed V and J ends, which lost 4 bases and 0 bases, there was a span of 13 bases. The germline gives CDR1 LNHDA, CDR2 SQIVND (reference sequence). The CDR3 extends over 16 amino acids. Study results and limitations: One cluster of highly shared sequence variants probably arose as a sequencing artifact. Some V segments, TRBV6-2 and TRBV6-3 among them, were indistinguishable and were therefore excluded.

Vbeta (60) and Jbeta (13) primers were used in the PCR. Some clones are missing from TCRdb's copy, which holds only in-frame ones; the method was immunoSEQ multiplex PCR. The sample includes about 54,000 clones. Comment on this clone: Its antigen is not identified.

V usage is TRBV19 and J usage is TRBJ1-5; the D gene is possibly TRBD1 (6 bases). The clonotype originates from a woman aged 40 to 50 in good health and CMV-seronegative. Specimen: PBMCs. The CDR3 spells CASSTTGIISNQPQHF. CDR3 coding DNA: TGTGCCAGTAGTACCACAGGGATAATTAGCAATCAGCCCCAGCATTTT.